This entry describes one T cell receptor (beta chain). This record belongs to a study of cytomegalovirus exposure and HLA in healthy donors. Data came from immunoSEQ multiplex PCR; TCRdb stores just in-frame clones and leaves some out. The top ten clones hold 1% of a sample with about 69,000 clones, about 95% of them seen once. V lost 7 bases to trimming and J lost 6 bases; unmatched junction nucleotides: 6. Per the germline V gene, CDR1 is SEHNR and CDR2 is FQNEAQ (reference sequence). The CDR3 has 13 amino acids. This chain links TRBV7-9 with TRBJ2-1; 7 nucleotides line up with TRBD2. The material sequenced was PBMCs. The source of this sequence is a woman aged 18-35 years in good health and CMV-seronegative. CDR3 nucleotide sequence: TGTGCCAGCACCACCACGGGGGGCAATGAGCAGTTCTTC. Its translation is CASTTTGGNEQFF.